This T cell receptor beta chain is from a study of T cells in Graves' hyperthyroidism and ophthalmopathy (dated by TCRdb to between 2017 and 2020). Regarding the complete study: Peripheral blood samples were taken at the time of initial diagnosis, prior to any treatment. In addition, the study compared T-cell repertoires in thyroid tissue and in blood from five to seven Graves' hyperthyroidism patients. TCR Vbeta CDR3 sequencing of roughly 140 peripheral blood samples (around 45 ophthalmopathy, roughly 74 hyperthyroidism and roughly 17 progressor patients) is reported in the paper. A discovery cohort of about 100 patients, roughly 45 with Graves' ophthalmopathy and approximately 60 with stable Graves' hyperthyroidism, was used to find distinguishing TCR V-J signatures. The 100 discovery patients were randomly split 7:3 into training and test sets. Prospective prediction of ophthalmopathy was tested in an independent validation cohort of approximately 18 hyperthyroidism patients and some 17 patients who later progressed to ophthalmopathy. After sampling, hyperthyroidism patients received methimazole starting at 30 mg daily, and ophthalmopathy patients received high-dose intravenous methylprednisolone.

In the germline V gene, CDR1 corresponds to SGHTA and CDR2 to FQGTGA. V is reduced by 5 bases and J by 7 bases, leaving a spacing of 17 bases between them. The CDR3 covers 15 residues, taking in both the cysteine and the phenylalanine. The sequence is cut down to CDR3 DNA, 45 bases in frame from base 1. The TCR beta CDR3 regions were amplified from RNA transcripts. The first round of RT-PCR for the TCR CDR3 was performed with the HTBI primer set and the Qiagen OneStep RT-PCR kit. Libraries were constructed in a second round of multiplex PCR, after which size selection and purification were carried out. Libraries were sequenced paired-end with 100 bp reads on an Illumina HiSeq2000. The original methods were these. SOAPnuke was used to process the raw data, removing reads that contained adapters or uncalled bases, had a mean Phred below 15, or lacked an exact match to the constant primer or identifier. COPE v1.2.5 was used to merge high-quality paired reads, and clonotypes were defined as unique nucleotide sequences. Clonotypes were aligned to IMGT TRBV, TRBD and TRBJ reference segments using MiTCR v1.1. Only V-J combinations with frequency above 0.0001, covering about 99% of repertoires, were analysed. The TCS score was defined as the ratio of F50 (clonal expansion) to E x V (chaos), calculated using BLOSUM62-based TCRdist between CDR3 peptides within each V-J. Welch's t-statistics and random forest reduced fewer than 600 V-J features to 10 to 15, which were used in a naive Bayes classifier (R e1071). The raw public reads went through TCRdb reprocessing: fastp at Q25, MiXCR clone calling, in-frame beta chains kept. When rows share a CDR3 protein, they turn into one entry using the most common DNA and genes. TCRdb's processing, not the study's, gives the V and J calls here. The sample table records over 700,000 distinct CDR3 sequences; around 20% of these occur just once. The leading ten clones occupy approximately 15% of the sample.

About this clonotype itself: Its target antigen remains unknown. The sample holds no much larger clone one base away, and base qualities are not on file.

Hyperthyroidism patients were aged 18 to 65 years and newly diagnosed, with disease duration of less than 2 months. Any patient with an uncontrolled infection, another autoimmune disease, pregnancy or lactation was excluded. Diagnoses were established on the basis of clinical symptoms, serum thyroxine and TRAb, thyroid ultrasound, and orbital computed tomography. Blood from progressor patients was drawn when they were first diagnosed with hyperthyroidism, before any ophthalmopathy symptoms appeared. Ficoll-Paque density gradient centrifugation was used to isolate PBMCs from about 10 ml of fresh peripheral blood. Progressor patients were defined as those initially diagnosed with Graves' hyperthyroidism in whom ophthalmopathy developed during follow-up. Total RNA was extracted with Trizol reagent, and quality was checked on an Agilent 2100 Bioanalyzer. The research as a whole found: Most expanded thyroid clonotypes (frequency above 0.001) were also detected in blood, suggesting blood repertoires may reflect thyroid immune responses. During validation, the model predicted progression to ophthalmopathy a median of roughly 7.1 months ahead of onset, with almost 71% sensitivity and roughly 75% specificity. A 13 V-J signature model separated ophthalmopathy from stable hyperthyroidism, with just over 85% sensitivity and 81% to 82% specificity in cross-validation and 80%/75% in testing. Sample size was not statistically predetermined, and blinding of investigators to group allocation was not performed.

The V and J genes are TRBV7-3 and TRBJ2-2, and perhaps TRBD2 as D gene, on 6 matching bases. The specimen was blood. The receptor was derived from a woman aged 45 to 65 with Graves' hyperthyroidism that later progressed to Graves' ophthalmopathy. The CDR3 in this case is CASSLSGGTRGELFF. Here is the DNA: TGTGCCAGCAGCCTCTCCGGAGGGACGCGCGGGGAGCTGTTTTTT.